What follows are 3 T cell receptor beta chains derived from one specimen sequenced in a study of blood T cells in healthy people across ages. Using a J-beta primer mix together with a sample-barcoded 5' primer, a second PCR was run for about 7 to 12 cycles. A single record per CDR3 protein comes from TCRdb applying MiXCR to the 5' RACE reads. The sample yields hundreds of thousands of distinct CDR3 sequences, about 28% seen once. Input material: blood. The receptors come from an elderly woman in good health.

In this sample, this clonotype turned up many times. This rearrangement joins TRBV27 to TRBJ1-6; D gene unclear. CDR1 and CDR2 from the germline V gene are MNHEY and SMNVEV (reference sequence). The CDR3 has 13 residues. The germline V and J ends were trimmed by 3 bases and 7 bases, with 7 bases remaining between them. The CDR3 nucleotides are TGTGCCAGCAGTTTCGGAAGGAATTCACCCCTCCACTTT. Amino acid sequence: CASSFGRNSPLHF.

For this clonotype: This could be a read error, since a much larger clone is one nucleotide away. The rearrangement links TRBV7-2 to TRBJ1-5; TRBD1 aligns across 7 bases. J gave up 3 bases and V 7 bases, and 9 bases lay outside the gene matches. The CDR3 runs 15 residues. Germline V lookup: CDR1 SGHTA, CDR2 FQGNSA. DNA for the CDR3: TGTGCCAGCAACCCCATGGGACAGCTCAATCAGCCCCAGCATTTT. It translates to CASNPMGQLNQPQHF.

To note about this clonotype: A much larger clonotype is one base distant, so this may be a read error. The genes are TRBV5-1 and TRBJ2-4, with 8 nucleotides matching TRBD2. The CDR3 extends over 17 amino acids. Germline trimming cut 6 bases from V and 1 base from J; bases unmatched to any gene: 12. Germline-derived CDR1 and CDR2 are SGHRS and YFSETQ. The chain's CDR3 is CASNSPGAGEAKNIQYF. CDR3 sequence (DNA): TGCGCCAGCAACTCCCCTGGAGCGGGGGAGGCCAAAAACATTCAGTACTTC.